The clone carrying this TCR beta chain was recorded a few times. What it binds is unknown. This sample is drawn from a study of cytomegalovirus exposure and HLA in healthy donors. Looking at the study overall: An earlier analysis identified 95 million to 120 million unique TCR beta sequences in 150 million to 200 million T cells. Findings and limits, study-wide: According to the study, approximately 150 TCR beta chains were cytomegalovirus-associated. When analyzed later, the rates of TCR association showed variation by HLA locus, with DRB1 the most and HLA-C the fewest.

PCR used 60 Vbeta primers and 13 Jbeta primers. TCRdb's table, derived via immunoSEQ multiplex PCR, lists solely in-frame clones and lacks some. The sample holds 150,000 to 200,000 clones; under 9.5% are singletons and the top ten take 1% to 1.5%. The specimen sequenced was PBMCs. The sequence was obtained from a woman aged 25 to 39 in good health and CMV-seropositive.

CDR3: CASREASGSPYEQYF. The DNA of the CDR3 is TGTGCCAGCAGGGAGGCGTCGGGAAGCCCCTACGAGCAGTACTTC. The chain employs TRBV2 and TRBJ2-7; weak D call: TRBD2 (5 bases). Germline V lookup: CDR1 SNHLY, CDR2 FYNNEI. The CDR3 totals 15 residues. The V end was cut by 6 bases, the J end by 2 bases, with 17 bases between. Together with reference TRBV2 and TRBJ2-7, the CDR3 gives the full variable domain: EPEVTQTPSHQVTQMGQEVILRCVPISNHLYFYWYRQILGQKVEFLVSFYNNEISEKSEIFDDQFSVERPDGSNFTLKIRSTKLEDSAMYFCASREASGSPYEQYFGPGTRLTVT.